This T cell receptor beta chain was sequenced in a study of blood T cell repertoires in COVID-19. The overall study: T cells, B-cell-depleted T cells, or PBMCs supplied cDNA or gDNA.

In the authors' workflow: It was from reference gene primer amplification that nucleated cell counts were estimated. Profiled with immunoSEQ multiplex PCR; TCRdb holds only in-frame clones, not every one. V, J and clone size derive from that table, while D and trimming were established from the DNA sequence. The sample records roughly 140,000 clones, 70% to 90% being singletons. This CDR3 contains 16 residues. With 1 base removed from V and 1 base from J, the gap between germline ends came to 13 bases. The germline V gene has CDR1 SGHVS and CDR2 FQNEAQ. The sequenced sample consisted of peripheral blood. J is TRBJ1-1 and V is TRBV7-8; TRBD1 might be the D (6 bases). The receptor was derived from a woman older than 75 with acute or convalescent COVID-19. This CDR3 reads CASSLVRGAANTEAFF. DNA of the CDR3: TGTGCCAGCAGCTTAGTGCGGGGGGCAGCGAACACTGAAGCTTTCTTT.